Sequencing of this TCR beta chain was carried out in a study of T cells after yellow fever vaccination. Across the study: Preparation used SMART-Seq v4 Ultra Low Input for the low-cell-number fractions. Notes on the study in general: Most primary-vaccination clones reappeared after the booster (about 97% CD4, approximately 88% CD8). The CD4 and CD8 compartments had a small share of their clonotypes in common.

5'RACE template switching added a universal primer site and UMIs to TCR cDNA. TCRdb itself ran the 5' RACE reads through MiXCR, one entry per CDR3 protein. This sample yields some 500,000 distinct CDR3 sequences, of which roughly 14% are seen a single time; more than 13% belongs to the top ten. Germline CDR1 SGHTA, CDR2 FQGNSA. Germline trimming cut 3 bases from V and 6 bases from J; bases unmatched to any gene: 5. The CDR3 runs to 15 residues. With regard to this clonotype: What it binds is unknown.

This specimen consisted of PBMCs, obtained on the day of the yellow fever booster vaccination. This rearrangement joins TRBV7-2 to TRBJ1-1; 12 bases fit TRBD1. This clonotype originated in a man aged 30 to 45 who received the YFV17D yellow fever vaccine. CDR3 protein: CASSFSGQGAPEAFF. The CDR3 coding sequence is TGTGCCAGCAGCTTCTCGGGACAGGGGGCGCCTGAAGCTTTCTTT.